The rows below give T cell receptor beta chains drawn from one sample of a study of blood T cell repertoires in COVID-19. Clones were sequenced by immunoSEQ multiplex PCR, and TCRdb holds only the in-frame ones, with some missing. The repertoire holds about 140,000 clones, with about 88% as singletons. The sample comprised peripheral blood. Receptors were obtained from a man aged 50 to 60 with active or convalescent COVID-19. The CDR3 runs from the conserved cysteine through the conserved F or W. A D gene is named only where the DNA matches it firmly.

>.|TRBV19
CASSPRSGEGSEKLFF
>.|TRBV6-5
CASRREQGVCEQYF
>TRBD1|TRBV7-8
CASSLGPRTGRKREQYF
>.|TRBV19
CASSIDLAGNTEAFF
>TRBD2|TRBV19
CASSRTSGRGNTGELFF
>TRBD1|TRBV3-1/TRBV3-2
CASSQEWRDRGVRTYEQYF
>TRBD2|TRBV3-1/TRBV3-2
CASSQDRLAGRNEQFF
>.|TRBV5-1
CASSTQRGYNEQFF
>.|TRBV15
CATSRDRRVATDTQYF
>.|TRBV27
CASSLQGTTNYGYTF
>.|TRBV6-5
CASSIQGQGTDTQYF
>TRBD2|TRBV3-1/TRBV3-2
CASSSRSGRRSDTQYF
>TRBD1|TRBV28
CASSLRLTGKGQPQHF
>.|TRBV10-2
CASSETGDGNQPQHF